This TCR beta chain was found in a study of response to subunit inactivated influenza vaccine. Study-level findings and limits: T cells newly recruited by each seasonal influenza vaccination are few, the authors suggested.

The germline V gene encodes CDR1 SGHTA and CDR2 FQGNSA. This CDR3 is built from 12 residues. Trimming cost V 4 bases and J 9 bases, with 12 bases left between them. MiXCR, applied by TCRdb to the RT-PCR reads, yields one record per CDR3 protein. The sample lists more than 400,000 distinct CDR3 sequences; around 9.9% were seen once. Only one count was recorded for this clonotype. Its antigen is undetermined. This chain uses TRBV7-2 with TRBJ2-5, with D hard to call. The starting material was PBMCs from blood, obtained more than 35 days after vaccination. This clonotype was obtained from a middle-aged man who received an inactivated influenza vaccine. CDR3 coding DNA: TGTGCCAGCAGCTCCGGCGTTGGCGCCCAGTACTTC. Translated: CASSSGVGAQYF.